Following are 6 T cell receptor beta chains from one sample sequenced in a study of vaccination and CD4 T cells after COVID-19. Their specific antigens are unknown. Treatment meaning: approximately nine-day PBMC culture with coronavirus spike peptide pools or control peptides (ViraFEST assay). The unexposed donor provided CD4+ T cells, which were taken before the COVID-19 pandemic (2011-2018). Sequencing of DNA taken from cultured CD4+ T cells relied on the Oncomine TCR Beta short-read assay. MiXCR, run by TCRdb on the PCR reads, gives a single entry per CDR3 protein. The repertoire holds 6,500 to 7,500 distinct CDR3 sequences, less than 60% seen once, with 20% to 25% in the top ten. Sequenced: CD4+ T cells from blood, cultured in vitro. The receptors originated from a human donor in good health.

This clonotype was picked up a small number of times. This chain links TRBV15 with TRBJ2-2; D call uncertain. CDR1 is LNHNV, CDR2 YYDKDF, per germline (reference sequence). The CDR3 runs 15 residues. Trimming stripped 0 bases from V and 6 bases from J, with 11 bases between. Written as DNA, the CDR3 is TGTGCCACCAGCAGAGATCATCCACCGTCCGGGGAGCTGTTTTTT. This gives the protein CATSRDHPPSGELFF.

This chain links TRBV29-1 with TRBJ1-5; D is unclear. The germline gives CDR1 SQVTM, CDR2 ANQGSEA. The CDR3 totals 15 residues. V was shortened by 4 bases and J by 2 bases, with 15 bases between the two germline ends. CDR3 DNA: TGCAGCGTTGGGGAGGGTTTCTTGGGCAATCAGCCCCAGCATTTT. Protein: CSVGEGFLGNQPQHF.

The CDR3 region has the DNA TGCAGCGCCACGTGGACAGGGAGGGACGAGCAGTACTTC. Translated, it gives CSATWTGRDEQYF. This chain connects TRBV29-1 to TRBJ2-7; tentatively, D is TRBD1 (8 bases). Germline CDR1 is SQVTM and CDR2 is ANQGSEA. V dropped 7 bases and J dropped 5 bases, with 18 bases sitting between them. This CDR3 has 13 amino acids.

V gene TRBV5-1 combines with J gene TRBJ1-1; 10 nucleotides line up with TRBD1. Per the germline V gene, CDR1 is SGHRS and CDR2 is YFSETQ. V shed 5 bases and J 4 bases; nucleotides not matched to a gene: 5. CDR3 length equals 14 residues. The CDR3 nucleotides read TGCGCCAGCAGAGACAGGGGGCGCGTCACTGAAGCTTTCTTT. Its protein product is CASRDRGRVTEAFF.

The chain uses TRBV7-9 and TRBJ1-3, with D maybe TRBD1 (5 bases). The length of the CDR3 is 17 residues. Looked up from germline, CDR1 is SEHNR and CDR2 is FQNEAQ (reference sequence). The V end was cut by 1 base, the J end by 2 bases, with 15 bases between. The CDR3 loop reads CASSLGTHQGTGNTIYF. CDR3 nucleotides: TGTGCCAGCAGCTTAGGGACCCACCAGGGAACTGGAAACACCATATATTTT. The entire variable domain, with the rest obtained from reference TRBV7-9 and TRBJ1-3, is as follows: DTGVSQNPRHKITKRGQNVTFRCDPISEHNRLYWYRQTLGQGPEFLTYFQNEAQLEKSRLLSDRFSAERPKGSFSTLEIQRTEQGDSAMYLCASSLGTHQGTGNTIYFGEGSWLTVV.

Here the CDR3 reads CASSLSGQASRGYTF. The CDR3 nucleotides read TGTGCCAGCAGCTTATCTGGGCAGGCATCTCGTGGCTACACCTTC. The chain has TRBV7-9 and TRBJ1-2, with D unclear. This CDR3 has 15 residues. From germline, CDR1 is SEHNR and CDR2 FQNEAQ (reference sequence). V was pared by 2 bases and J by 7 bases, with 17 bases between.